This T cell receptor (beta chain) is from a study of blood T cell repertoires in COVID-19 (dated by TCRdb to about 2020). Study-level background: Collaborator samples came from the United States, Italy and Spain and covered acute and convalescent phases of COVID-19. The samples were drawn from the first 160 participants of the ongoing ImmuneRACE study and from 1,200 or so subjects provided by 6 global collaborators. The dataset comprised deeply sampled blood TCRbeta repertoires from subjects exposed to, actively infected with, or recovered from COVID-19. Where HLA class I and class II types were available, the types were taken from metadata supplied by the sample provider, not from assay-based typing. The repertoires were released in a freely available public database meant as a resource for research on the immune response to SARS-CoV-2. The prospective study material was composed of cDNA or gDNA derived from T cells, B-cell-depleted T cells, or PBMCs. Nearly every sample came with metadata listing a de-identified subject ID, COVID-19 status, age in years and sex.

Broad study findings and their caveats: How much clinical and demographic metadata was included differed by source and by participant, and the metadata was provided uncurated.

Turning to this clone: Its antigen target is currently unknown. Base qualities are missing; no much larger clone stands one base away.

Enrolling through a virtual design, the prospective study's participants ranged in age from roughly 18 to 100 years and lived across some 22 United States geographic areas. In the prospective study, cohorts were assigned on the basis of participant-reported clinical history obtained from a screening survey and a study questionnaire. Recovered participants in ImmuneRACE Cohort 3 were defined by two consecutive negative NP/OP PCR tests, clearance by a healthcare professional, or resolution of symptoms. In the prospective study, mobile phlebotomists collected whole blood, serum and a nasopharyngeal or oropharyngeal swab from each participant. Additional blood draws and questionnaires over an approximately two-month period could optionally be provided by prospective study participants. Before DNA extraction, blood samples from the prospective study were shipped at room temperature or frozen. The immunoSEQ Assay, a bias-controlled multiplex PCR, was used to amplify TCRbeta CDR3 regions from genomic DNA. The source study handled its data this way. The number of nucleated cells in each sample was estimated from the amplification of reference gene primers within the assay. To quantify the absolute abundance of each unique TCRbeta CDR3 rearrangement, sequence reads were collapsed and filtered. For each sample, productive Simpson clonality was calculated as the square root of Simpson's diversity index across productive rearrangements. The table comes from immuneACCESS by way of TCRdb, which keeps in-frame sequences with V and J called. Part of the clones is missing from these tables; in studies checked, under half for an unresolved V gene and the rest for unknown reasons. V, J and clone size reflect that table, while D and trimming were determined from the DNA. This sample is represented by fewer than 400,000 clones; 87% of them were singletons. Clones ranked in the top ten supply more than 8.5% of the sample.

CDR1 and CDR2 were assigned from the germline V gene (reference sequence) as SGHKS and YYEKEE. Trimming removed 1 base from V and 8 bases from J; the gene matches leave 5 bases unexplained. From the cysteine through the phenylalanine, the CDR3 covers 15 amino acids. The entry retains the CDR3 DNA only, 45 bases that are in frame from base 1. The chain employs TRBV5-5 and TRBJ1-4; TRBD1 fits 10 bases in the junction. The clonotype was recovered from a young woman who had recovered from COVID-19. Sequenced material: PBMCs or T cells enriched from blood (not recorded which). The DNA reads as follows: TGTGCCAGCAGCTTGCTGGGGACAGGGGAAGAAAAACTGTTTTTT. Its product reads: CASSLLGTGEEKLFF.